This note documents a single T cell receptor (beta chain) sequence. The data were taken from a study of blood T cell repertoires in COVID-19. Germline V gene lookup returns CDR1 MDHEN and CDR2 SYDVKM. With V trimmed by 3 bases and J by 2 bases, 4 bases remained unmatched. This CDR3 spans 15 amino acids. The protocol was immunoSEQ multiplex PCR, while the TCRdb copy is restricted to in-frame clones and leaves out a portion. The table has roughly 200,000 clones, approximately 83% seen once; the top ten hold over 2.5%. The sequence was obtained from a man in his 60s with acute or convalescent COVID-19. This chain uses TRBV28 with TRBJ2-3, with 8 nucleotides matching TRBD1. Sequencing was carried out using peripheral blood. In nucleotides, the CDR3 is TGTGCCAGCAGTTTGAGCAGGGGGCCCACAGATACGCAGTATTTT. Translation: CASSLSRGPTDTQYF. The full variable domain, rest sourced from reference TRBV28 and TRBJ2-3, is DVKVTQSSRYLVKRTGEKVFLECVQDMDHENMFWYRQDPGLGLRLIYFSYDVKMKEKGDIPEGYSVSREKKERFSLILESASTNQTSMYLCASSLSRGPTDTQYFGPGTRLTVL.